The entry below gives a single TCR beta chain sequence along with its context. Its antigen is still unknown. The source of the sample is a study of radiation and T cells in renal cell carcinoma. About the study: Nephrectomy followed 15 Gy stereotactic body radiation by 4 weeks.

The study's findings and limits: No pretreatment tumor biopsies were available for baseline clonotypes. Top tumor clonotypes rose in blood 2 weeks post-radiation, then contracted.

Sample time point: baseline pretreatment blood. Treatment indicated: 15 Gy SBRT to primary tumor, nephrectomy 4 weeks later. Serial blood draws occurred at baseline and 2 and 4 weeks post-SBRT. Sequencing was performed with immunoSEQ multiplex PCR; in TCRdb, only in-frame clones are kept and a portion is missing. Among 100,000 to 150,000 clones listed, approximately 82% were seen once. This sample comprised blood, obtained from a patient whose treatment included radiotherapy and nephrectomy. The TCR was taken from a woman aged 60-70 years with renal cell carcinoma.

CDR3 nucleotides: TGTGCCAGCAGTGCCGAGGACAGGTCCCAAGAGACCCAGTACTTC. It specifies CASSAEDRSQETQYF. V is TRBV28 and J is TRBJ2-5, with 7 bases that match TRBD1. Germline CDR1 is MDHEN and CDR2 is SYDVKM. The CDR3 is 15 residues long. J lost 1 base, V lost 5 bases, and 7 bases had no gene match.